The T cell receptor (beta chain) described here comes from a study of cytomegalovirus exposure and HLA in healthy donors. On the study more broadly: Assignment to the Caucasian-associated ancestry cluster applied to approximately 80% of the 350 to 500 genotyped donors.

The PCR made use of 60 Vbeta and 13 Jbeta primers. Method: immunoSEQ multiplex PCR; TCRdb's copy keeps in-frame clones and lacks some. The data contain some 150,000 clones, about four fifths of them singletons. The CDR3 length is 15 residues. Germline V gives CDR1 SGHAT, CDR2 FQNNGV. V dropped 1 base and J dropped 8; count of bases not matched to a gene: 6. This TCR derives from a male donor in good health and CMV-seronegative. The V and J genes are TRBV11-2 and TRBJ1-4; 8 bases map to TRBD1. The specimen was PBMCs. CDR3 in amino acids: CASSLGGQGPEKLFF. The CDR3 DNA is TGTGCCAGCAGCTTAGGAGGACAGGGTCCGGAAAAACTGTTTTTT.